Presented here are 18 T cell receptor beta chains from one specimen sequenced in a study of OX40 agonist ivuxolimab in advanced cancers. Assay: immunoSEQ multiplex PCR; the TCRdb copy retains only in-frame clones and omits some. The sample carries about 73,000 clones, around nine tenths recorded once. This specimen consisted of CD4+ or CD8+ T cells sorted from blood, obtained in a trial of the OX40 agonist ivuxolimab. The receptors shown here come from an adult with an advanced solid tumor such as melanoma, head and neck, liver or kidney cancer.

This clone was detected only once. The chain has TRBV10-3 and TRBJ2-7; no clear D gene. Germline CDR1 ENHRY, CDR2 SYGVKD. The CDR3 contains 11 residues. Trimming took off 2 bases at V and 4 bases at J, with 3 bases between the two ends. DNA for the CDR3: TGTGCCATCAGTGAGAGGTACGAGCAGTACTTC. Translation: CAISERYEQYF.

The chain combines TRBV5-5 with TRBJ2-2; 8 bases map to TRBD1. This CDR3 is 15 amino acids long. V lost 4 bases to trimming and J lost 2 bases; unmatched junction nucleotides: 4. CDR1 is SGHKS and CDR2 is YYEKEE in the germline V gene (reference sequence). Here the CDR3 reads CASSRQGSNTGELFF. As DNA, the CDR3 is TGTGCCAGCAGCCGACAGGGGTCTAACACCGGGGAGCTGTTTTTT.

The CDR3 protein is CASSYTRDRADTQYF. The CDR3 nucleotides read TGTGCCAGCAGTTACACCCGGGACAGGGCAGATACGCAGTATTTT. J is TRBJ2-3 and V is TRBV6-6, with TRBD1 matching over 9 bases. This CDR3 comprises 15 residues. The germline V gene encodes CDR1 MNHNY and CDR2 SVGAGI (reference sequence). V lost 2 bases to trimming and J lost 4 bases; unmatched junction nucleotides: 4.

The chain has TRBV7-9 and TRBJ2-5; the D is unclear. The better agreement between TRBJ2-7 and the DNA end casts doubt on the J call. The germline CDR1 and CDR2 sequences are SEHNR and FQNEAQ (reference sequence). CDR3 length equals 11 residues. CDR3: CASSLVYEQYF. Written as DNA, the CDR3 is TGTGCCAGCAGCTTAGTCTACGAGCAGTACTTC.

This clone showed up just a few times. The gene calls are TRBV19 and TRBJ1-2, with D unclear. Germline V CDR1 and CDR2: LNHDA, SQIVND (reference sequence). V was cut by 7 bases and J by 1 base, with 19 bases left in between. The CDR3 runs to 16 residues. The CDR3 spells CASTYQSHGNNYGYTF. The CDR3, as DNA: TGTGCCAGTACCTACCAATCCCACGGAAATAACTATGGCTACACCTTC.

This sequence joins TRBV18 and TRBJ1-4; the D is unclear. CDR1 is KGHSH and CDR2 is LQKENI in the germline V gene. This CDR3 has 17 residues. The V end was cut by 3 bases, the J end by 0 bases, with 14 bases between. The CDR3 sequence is CASSPPAGVATNEKLFF. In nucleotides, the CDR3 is TGTGCCAGCTCACCTCCCGCCGGGGTCGCAACTAATGAAAAACTGTTTTTT.

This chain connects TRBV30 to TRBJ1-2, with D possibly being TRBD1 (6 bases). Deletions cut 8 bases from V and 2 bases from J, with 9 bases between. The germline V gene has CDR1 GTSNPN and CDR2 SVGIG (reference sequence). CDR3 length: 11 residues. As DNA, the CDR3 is TGTGCCGGTGACAGGAACTATGGCTACACCTTC. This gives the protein CAGDRNYGYTF.

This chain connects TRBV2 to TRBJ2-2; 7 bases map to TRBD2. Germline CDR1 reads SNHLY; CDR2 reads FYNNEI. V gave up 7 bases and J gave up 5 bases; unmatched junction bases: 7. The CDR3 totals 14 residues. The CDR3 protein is CASNGQRGTGELFF. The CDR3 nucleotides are TGTGCCAGCAATGGCCAGCGGGGTACCGGGGAGCTGTTTTTT.

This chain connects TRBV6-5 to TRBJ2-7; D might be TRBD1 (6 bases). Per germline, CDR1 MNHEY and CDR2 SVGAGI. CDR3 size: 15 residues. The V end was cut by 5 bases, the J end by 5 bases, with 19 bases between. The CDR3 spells CASSATGLGAHEQYF. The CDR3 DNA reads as TGTGCCAGCAGTGCAACCGGCCTGGGGGCCCACGAGCAGTACTTC.

CDR3 sequence reads: CASSRAGVTDTQYF. CDR3 bases: TGTGCCAGTAGTAGAGCGGGAGTGACAGATACGCAGTATTTT. V usage is TRBV19 and J usage is TRBJ2-3; TRBD2 aligns across 8 bases. The ends lost 4 bases at V and 3 bases at J; junction bases unmatched: 3. Germline CDR1 and CDR2: LNHDA and SQIVND (reference sequence). The CDR3 extends over 14 amino acids.

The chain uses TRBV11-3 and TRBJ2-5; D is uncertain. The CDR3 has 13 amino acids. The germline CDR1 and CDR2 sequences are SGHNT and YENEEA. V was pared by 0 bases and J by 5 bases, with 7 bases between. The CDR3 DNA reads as TGTGCCAGCAGCTTAGAGGCACAGGAGACCCAGTACTTC. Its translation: CASSLEAQETQYF.

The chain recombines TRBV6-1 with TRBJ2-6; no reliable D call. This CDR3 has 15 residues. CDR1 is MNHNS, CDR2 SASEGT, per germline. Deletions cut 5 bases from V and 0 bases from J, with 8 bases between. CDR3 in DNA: TGTGCCAGCAGTTCCAAAAGCTCTGGGGCCAACGTCCTGACTTTC. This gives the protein CASSSKSSGANVLTF.

The CDR3 sequence: CASSESGGNQPQHF. The CDR3 region has the DNA TGTGCCAGCAGTGAATCGGGTGGCAATCAGCCCCAGCATTTT. J is TRBJ1-5 and V is TRBV6-1; D uncertain. Germline V CDR1 and CDR2: MNHNS, SASEGT. The CDR3 sequence is 14 residues long. Trimming took 2 bases from V and 2 from J, leaving 7 bases between them.

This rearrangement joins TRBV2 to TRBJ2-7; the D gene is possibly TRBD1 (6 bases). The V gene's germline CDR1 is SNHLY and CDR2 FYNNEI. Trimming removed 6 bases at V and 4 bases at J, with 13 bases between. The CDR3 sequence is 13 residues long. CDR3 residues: CASSGQTGYEQYF. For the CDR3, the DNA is TGTGCCAGCAGCGGACAGACGGGGTACGAGCAGTACTTC.

The CDR3 here is CASSKGDLGAYEQYF. In DNA form, the CDR3 reads TGTGCCAGCAGTAAGGGCGACCTGGGTGCCTACGAGCAGTACTTC. The J gene is TRBJ2-7, the V gene TRBV6-1; the D is unclear. Germline V gene data show CDR1 as MNHNS and CDR2 as SASEGT. V was shortened by 5 bases and J by 2 bases, with 16 bases between the two germline ends. This CDR3 region has 15 residues.

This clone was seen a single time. Here the CDR3 DNA reads TGTGCCAGCAGTGAAGGCAGTAATGAGCAGTTCTTC. Translation gives CASSEGSNEQFF. The chain carries TRBV6-1 and TRBJ2-1, with no clear D. From germline, CDR1 is MNHNS and CDR2 SASEGT. V lost 1 base, J lost 7 bases, and 5 bases lay in between. The CDR3 sequence is 12 residues long.

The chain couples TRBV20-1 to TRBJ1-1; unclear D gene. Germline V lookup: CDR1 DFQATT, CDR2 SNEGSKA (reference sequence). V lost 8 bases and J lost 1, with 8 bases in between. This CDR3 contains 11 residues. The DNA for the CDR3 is TGCAGTACAACAGAGAACACTGAAGCTTTCTTT. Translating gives CSTTENTEAFF.

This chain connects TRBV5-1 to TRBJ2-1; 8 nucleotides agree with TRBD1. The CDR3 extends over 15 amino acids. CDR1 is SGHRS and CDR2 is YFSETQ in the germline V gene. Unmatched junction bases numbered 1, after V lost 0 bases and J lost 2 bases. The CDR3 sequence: CASSLEDRAYNEQFF. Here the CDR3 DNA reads TGCGCCAGCAGCTTGGAGGACAGGGCCTACAATGAGCAGTTCTTC.